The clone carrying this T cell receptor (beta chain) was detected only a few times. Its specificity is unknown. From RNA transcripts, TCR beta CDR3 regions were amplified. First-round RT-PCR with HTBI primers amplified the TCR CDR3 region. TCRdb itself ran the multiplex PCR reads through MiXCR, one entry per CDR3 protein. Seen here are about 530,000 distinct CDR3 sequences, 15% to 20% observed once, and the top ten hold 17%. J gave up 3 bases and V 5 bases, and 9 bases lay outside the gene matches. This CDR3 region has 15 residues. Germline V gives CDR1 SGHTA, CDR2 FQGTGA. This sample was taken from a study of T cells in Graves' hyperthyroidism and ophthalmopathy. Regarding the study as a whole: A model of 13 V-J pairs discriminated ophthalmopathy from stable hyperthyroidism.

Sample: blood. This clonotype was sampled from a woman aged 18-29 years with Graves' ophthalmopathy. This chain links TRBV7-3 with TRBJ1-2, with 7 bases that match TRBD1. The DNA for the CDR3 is TGTGCCAGCAGCCCCGGAGGGGGCGCAGACTATGGCTACACCTTC. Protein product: CASSPGGGADYGYTF.